This T cell receptor (beta chain) originates from a study of neoadjuvant anti-PD-1 for oral cavity cancer. Broader study findings: Pretreatment Treg/Th17 ratio correlated inversely with post-treatment tumor clonality.

Germline values: CDR1 MNHNY, CDR2 SVGAGI (reference sequence). The CDR3 sequence is 13 residues long. Trimming removed 0 bases from V and 4 bases from J, with 6 bases in between. This clone was seen only a few times. Its antigen is unknown. Measured with immunoSEQ multiplex PCR; TCRdb has only the in-frame clones, and not every one. The sample shows approximately 13,000 clones, around 70% of them seen only once. Time point reported: after neoadjuvant nivolumab, at surgical resection. These newly diagnosed stage II-IVA oral cavity squamous cell carcinoma patients had no prior systemic or radiation treatment.

The sample was PBMCs, taken after nivolumab (anti-PD-1) treatment. This TCR was sampled from a person between 40 and 79 years old with oral cavity squamous cell carcinoma. The rearrangement uses TRBV6-6 and TRBJ1-2; D remains ambiguous. CDR3 protein: CASSYSETYGYTF. The CDR3, as DNA: TGTGCCAGCAGTTACTCGGAAACCTATGGCTACACCTTC.